These T cell receptor beta chains were read from a single sample in a study of OX40 agonist ivuxolimab in advanced cancers. Sequenced by immunoSEQ multiplex PCR; TCRdb stores in-frame clones only, minus some. The table lists 60,000 to 85,000 clones, roughly 80% of them singletons. The sample in question was CD4+ or CD8+ T cells sorted from blood, obtained in a trial of the OX40 agonist ivuxolimab. The receptor source for this set is an adult with an advanced solid tumor such as melanoma, head and neck, liver or kidney cancer. Each CDR3 is given with its conserved first and last residue. The order of the fields is J gene, D gene, V gene, clone size, CDR3 protein, CDR3 DNA. A D gene is named only where the DNA matches it firmly. Clone size appears in some rows only: once, few, many, or a class for an expanded clone.

TRBJ2-1	-	TRBV29-1	-	CSVAEEWGGTEQFF	TGCAGCGTTGCCGAGGAGTGGGGGGGCACTGAGCAGTTCTTC
TRBJ2-5	TRBD1	TRBV7-9	-	CASSSGQGRETQYF	TGTGCCAGCAGCTCCGGACAGGGAAGAGAGACCCAGTACTTC
TRBJ2-1	TRBD2	TRBV7-9	-	CASSFTLAGVNNEQFF	TGTGCCAGCAGCTTCACACTAGCGGGAGTCAACAATGAGCAGTTCTTC
TRBJ1-3	-	TRBV28	-	CASMAARVNTIYF	TGTGCCAGTATGGCGGCTCGAGTAAACACCATATATTTT
TRBJ2-7	TRBD2	TRBV18	-	CASSPSSGTFSYEQYF	TGTGCCAGCTCTCCTTCTAGCGGTACGTTCTCCTACGAGCAGTACTTC
TRBJ1-4	-	TRBV19	once	CASSTVRATNEKLFF	TGTGCCAGTAGTACCGTCCGCGCAACTAATGAAAAACTGTTTTTT
TRBJ1-3	-	TRBV30	-	CAWSGGSAGNTIYF	TGTGCCTGGAGTGGAGGGTCCGCTGGAAACACCATATATTTT
TRBJ2-3	-	TRBV7-3	-	CASSLSALTDTQYF	TGTGCCAGCAGCTTAAGTGCTCTCACAGATACGCAGTATTTT
TRBJ2-3	TRBD2	TRBV2	-	CASSSRLAGGTDTQYF	TGTGCCAGCAGTTCCCGACTAGCGGGGGGCACAGATACGCAGTATTTT
TRBJ1-4	-	TRBV5-6	-	CASREGGGNEKLFF	TGTGCCAGCAGGGAAGGAGGGGGTAATGAAAAACTGTTTTTT
TRBJ1-1	-	TRBV5-1	-	CASSVDVTMNTEAFF	TGCGCCAGCAGCGTAGACGTGACTATGAACACTGAAGCTTTCTTT
TRBJ2-3	TRBD2	TRBV30	-	CAWSGGSGGFTDTQYF	TGTGCCTGGAGTGGCGGGAGCGGGGGGTTCACAGATACGCAGTATTTT
TRBJ2-5	-	TRBV6-1	-	CASSESRRQVQETQYF	TGTGCCAGCAGTGAATCCCGCAGACAGGTCCAAGAGACCCAGTACTTC
TRBJ1-1	-	TRBV7-9	-	CASSLPINEAFF	TGTGCCAGCAGCCTACCGATCAATGAAGCTTTCTTT
TRBJ1-2	TRBD1	TRBV28	-	CASLYSGQDYGYTF	TGTGCCAGCCTCTACAGCGGACAGGACTATGGCTACACCTTC
TRBJ2-7	-	TRBV29-1	-	CSARAGATYEQYF	TGCAGCGCCCGAGCTGGAGCTACCTACGAGCAGTACTTC
TRBJ2-3	-	TRBV18	-	CASSPAEGTDTQYF	TGTGCCAGCTCACCCGCGGAGGGGACAGATACGCAGTATTTT
TRBJ2-3	-	TRBV6-6	-	CASSYSLGDITDTQYF	TGTGCCAGCAGTTACTCGCTAGGGGATATCACAGATACGCAGTATTTT
TRBJ1-6	-	TRBV4-2	-	CASSTLGNSPLHF	TGTGCCAGCAGCACCCTTGGGAATTCACCCCTCCACTTT
TRBJ1-1	TRBD1	TRBV9	-	CASSQGVNTEAFF	TGTGCCAGCAGCCAGGGGGTGAACACTGAAGCTTTCTTT
TRBJ2-1	-	TRBV7-3	-	CASSSGFRWDEQFF	TGTGCCAGCAGCTCCGGTTTTAGGTGGGATGAGCAGTTCTTC
TRBJ1-1	-	TRBV7-9	-	CASSPHTDSANTEAFF	TGTGCCAGCAGCCCCCACACAGACAGTGCGAACACTGAAGCTTTCTTT
TRBJ2-3	-	TRBV19	-	CASSGWGYTDTQYF	TGTGCCAGTAGCGGGTGGGGCTACACAGATACGCAGTATTTT
TRBJ1-2	-	TRBV18	-	CASSSRVNYGYTF	TGTGCCAGCTCATCCAGGGTGAACTATGGCTACACCTTC
TRBJ2-3	-	TRBV11-3	-	CASSLEAGTDTQYF	TGTGCCAGCAGCTTAGAGGCAGGGACAGATACGCAGTATTTT
TRBJ2-5	-	TRBV13	-	CASSLAGRETQYF	TGTGCCAGCAGCTTAGCAGGGAGAGAGACCCAGTACTTC
TRBJ1-2	-	TRBV27	-	CASSLSGDLLGPFYGYTF	TGTGCCAGCAGTTTGTCGGGGGATCTACTGGGGCCATTCTATGGCTACACCTTC
TRBJ2-5	-	TRBV7-9	-	CASSPYKPGGETQYF	TGTGCCAGCAGCCCCTACAAGCCAGGCGGGGAGACCCAGTACTTC
TRBJ1-6	-	TRBV5-1	-	CASSSQGYNSPLHF	TGCGCCAGCAGCTCCCAGGGCTATAATTCACCCCTCCACTTT
TRBJ1-3	-	TRBV13	-	CASSLGNFIGGLGNTIYF	TGTGCCAGCAGCTTAGGCAACTTTATTGGGGGGCTAGGAAACACCATATATTTT
TRBJ2-2	-	TRBV19	-	CASSNTGRGELFF	TGTGCCAGTAGTAATACCGGGAGAGGGGAGCTGTTTTTT
TRBJ2-5	TRBD1	TRBV10-1	-	CASSGQGAKTQYF	TGCGCCAGCAGTGGACAGGGTGCAAAGACCCAGTACTTC
TRBJ2-5	TRBD1	TRBV5-1	-	CASSDFDRGQETQYF	TGCGCCAGCAGCGACTTTGACAGGGGGCAAGAGACCCAGTACTTC
TRBJ1-1	-	TRBV4-2	-	CASSQDPGANTEAFF	TGTGCCAGCAGCCAAGATCCAGGGGCGAACACTGAAGCTTTCTTT
TRBJ1-1	TRBD1	TRBV4-2	-	CASSQIGQENTEAFF	TGTGCCAGCAGCCAGATTGGACAGGAGAACACTGAAGCTTTCTTT
TRBJ2-5	-	TRBV7-2	-	CASTSDRQETQYF	TGTGCCAGCACCTCCGACAGGCAAGAGACCCAGTACTTC
TRBJ2-1	TRBD2	TRBV6-4	-	CASSERLAGAWNEQFF	TGTGCCAGCAGTGAGAGACTAGCGGGGGCTTGGAATGAGCAGTTCTTC
TRBJ1-4	-	TRBV19	-	CASSIWADEKLFF	TGTGCCAGTAGTATATGGGCGGATGAAAAACTGTTTTTT
TRBJ1-2	-	TRBV7-9	-	CASSKGPTTGYTF	TGTGCCAGCAGCAAGGGGCCCACAACTGGCTACACCTTC
TRBJ1-3	-	TRBV6-5	-	CASGESSGNTIYF	TGTGCCAGCGGGGAGAGCTCTGGAAACACCATATATTTT
TRBJ2-1	-	TRBV30	-	CAWVRQRLSSYNEQFF	TGTGCCTGGGTCAGACAGCGTTTGAGCTCCTACAATGAGCAGTTCTTC
TRBJ2-4	-	TRBV14	-	CASSQVPRSTRGVKNIQYF	TGTGCCAGCAGCCAAGTACCCAGGTCGACTAGGGGTGTCAAAAACATTCAGTACTTC
TRBJ2-7	-	TRBV21-1	-	CASSKGTDNSYEQYF	TGTGCCAGCAGCAAAGGTACGGACAACTCCTACGAGCAGTACTTC
TRBJ1-4	TRBD1	TRBV28	-	CASSLVQGGANEKLFF	TGTGCCAGCAGTTTGGTCCAGGGGGGGGCTAATGAAAAACTGTTTTTT
TRBJ1-1	TRBD1	TRBV7-2	-	CASSFGTGHTEAFF	TGTGCCAGCAGCTTCGGGACAGGTCACACTGAAGCTTTCTTT
TRBJ2-1	-	TRBV6-5	-	CASREGLIYNEQFF	TGTGCCAGCAGAGAGGGACTGATCTACAATGAGCAGTTCTTC
TRBJ2-4	-	TRBV5-6	-	CASSETGTTNIQYF	TGTGCCAGCAGCGAGACCGGGACAACAAACATTCAGTACTTC
TRBJ1-4	-	TRBV5-5	-	CASSLGLFGGTNEKLFF	TGTGCCAGCAGCTTGGGTCTTTTCGGGGGGACTAATGAAAAACTGTTTTTT
TRBJ1-1	-	TRBV18	-	CASSPRRGFNTEAFF	TGTGCCAGCTCACCCCGGAGGGGATTCAACACTGAAGCTTTCTTT
TRBJ2-7	TRBD2	TRBV7-2	-	CASSLLAGVSYEQYF	TGTGCCAGCAGCTTACTAGCGGGAGTGTCCTACGAGCAGTACTTC
TRBJ1-4	-	TRBV4-3	-	CASSQESRHSEKLFF	TGCGCCAGCAGCCAAGAATCTAGACACTCTGAAAAACTGTTTTTT